The 14 T cell receptor beta chains below come from one sample, sequenced in a study of T cells in Graves' hyperthyroidism and ophthalmopathy. RNA transcripts served as the template for amplifying TCR beta CDR3 regions. Using the HTBI primer set, a first-round RT-PCR was run on the TCR CDR3. TCRdb fed the multiplex PCR reads into MiXCR, producing one record per CDR3 protein. The sample comprises approximately 480,000 distinct CDR3 sequences, 20% of which are singletons, and approximately 26% rests with the top ten. The material sequenced was blood. The receptor source for this set is a man aged 18 to 29 with Graves' hyperthyroidism.

The J gene is TRBJ2-1, the V gene TRBV3-1; D may be TRBD2 (6 bases). The V end lost 0 bases, the J end lost 8 bases, and 11 bases lay between the germline ends. The CDR3 consists of 14 residues. Germline V gene sequence: CDR1 LGHDT, CDR2 YNNKEL (reference sequence). The CDR3 is CASSQDWASDEQFF. DNA for the CDR3: TGTGCCAGCAGCCAAGATTGGGCTAGCGATGAGCAGTTCTTC.

This clonotype has only one observation. J is TRBJ1-5 and V is TRBV24-1; possible D gene TRBD1, 5 bases. Germline CDR1 KGHDR, CDR2 SFDVKD. The length of the CDR3 is 15 residues. V was pared by 5 bases and J by 2 bases, with 12 bases between. The CDR3 region has the DNA TGTGCCACCAGTGGAGAGGGAGGGGGCAATCAGCCCCAGCATTTT. Encoded protein: CATSGEGGGNQPQHF.

In this sample, this clonotype turned up many times. This rearrangement joins TRBV29-1 to TRBJ1-1; D remains ambiguous. Germline V CDR1 and CDR2: SQVTM, ANQGSEA. The V and J ends lost 2 bases and 1 base respectively, with 5 bases between them. This CDR3 region has 12 residues. CDR3 DNA: TGCAGCGTTGAACGGAGGAACACTGAAGCTTTCTTT. Translated, it gives CSVERRNTEAFF.

This clonotype turned up a few times. The rearrangement uses TRBV5-1 and TRBJ2-7; D not certain. Germline CDR1 is SGHRS and CDR2 is YFSETQ. This CDR3 has 14 residues. V was clipped by 0 bases and J by 3 bases, with 10 bases between them. The CDR3 region has the DNA TGCGCCAGCAGCTTGGTGGCATCGATCTACGAGCAGTACTTC. This sequence encodes CASSLVASIYEQYF. The full variable domain, with the rest looked up from reference TRBV5-1 and TRBJ2-7, is KAGVTQTPRYLIKTRGQQVTLSCSPISGHRSVSWYQQTPGQGLQFLFEYFSETQRNKGNFPGRFSGRQFSNSRSEMNVSTLELGDSALYLCASSLVASIYEQYFGPGTRLTVT.

This clonotype showed up many times. The V call is TRBV18, the J call TRBJ2-5; 8 bases map to TRBD2. V trimming: 2 bases; J trimming: 5 bases; junction bases outside the gene matches: 4. The germline gives CDR1 KGHSH, CDR2 LQKENI. The CDR3 is made up of 14 amino acids. CDR3 DNA sequence: TGTGCCAGCTCACCAGCGGGGGGCTATGAGACCCAGTACTTC. This gives the protein CASSPAGGYETQYF. Combining the CDR3 with reference TRBV18 and TRBJ2-5 gives the whole variable domain NAGVMQNPRHLVRRRGQEARLRCSPMKGHSHVYWYRQLPEEGLKFMVYLQKENIIDESGMPKERFSAEFPKEGPSILRIQQVVRGDSAAYFCASSPAGGYETQYFGPGTRLLVL.

V usage is TRBV5-1 and J usage is TRBJ2-5; the D gene is possibly TRBD2 (6 bases). Germline V gene sequence: CDR1 SGHRS, CDR2 YFSETQ. V was trimmed by 4 bases and J by 4 bases, leaving 11 bases between them. The CDR3 has 13 amino acids. In nucleotides, the CDR3 is TGCGCCAGCAGCCGCCGGGACTTAGAGACCCAGTACTTC. Translated, it gives CASSRRDLETQYF.

The chain recombines TRBV12-5 with TRBJ1-1; TRBD1 matches at 7 bases. Germline values: CDR1 LGHNT, CDR2 FRNRAP. This CDR3 is 15 amino acids long. Losses at the gene ends were 7 bases for V and 1 base for J; bases not matched to a gene: 9. The CDR3: CASARTGNWNTEAFF. Written as DNA, the CDR3 is TGTGCTAGTGCCCGGACAGGAAATTGGAACACTGAAGCTTTCTTT.

This clonotype has a count of ten or more. The chain employs TRBV2 and TRBJ1-1, with unresolved D. The CDR3 has 15 amino acids. V shed 2 bases and J shed 0 bases, with 10 bases lying between them. In germline, CDR1 is SNHLY, CDR2 FYNNEI. In DNA, the CDR3 is TGTGCCAGCAGTGAAAGGGTATGGATGAACACTGAAGCTTTCTTT. Translated, it gives CASSERVWMNTEAFF. The full variable domain, completed using reference TRBV2 and TRBJ1-1, is EPEVTQTPSHQVTQMGQEVILRCVPISNHLYFYWYRQILGQKVEFLVSFYNNEISEKSEIFDDQFSVERPDGSNFTLKIRSTKLEDSAMYFCASSERVWMNTEAFFGQGTRLTVV.

The chain combines TRBV6-1 with TRBJ2-2; 9 bases are a match to TRBD1. The ends lost 6 bases at V and 9 bases at J; junction bases unmatched: 11. The length of the CDR3 is 15 residues. Germline V CDR1 and CDR2: MNHNS, SASEGT. The CDR3 loop is CASSRAGQGAWELFF. In DNA form, the CDR3 reads TGTGCCAGCAGCCGCGCGGGACAGGGTGCCTGGGAGCTGTTTTTT.

This clonotype was recorded once. This chain joins TRBV6-1 and TRBJ1-5; 9 bases are a match to TRBD1. V shed 6 bases, J shed 2 bases, and the junction held 8 bases outside the gene matches. Germline V lookup: CDR1 MNHNS, CDR2 SASEGT. This CDR3 region has 16 residues. This CDR3 is CASRQTGGAGNQPQHF. The DNA for the CDR3 is TGTGCCAGCAGACAAACAGGGGGCGCGGGCAATCAGCCCCAGCATTTT.

Only a few counts were recorded for this clonotype. The J gene is TRBJ2-2, the V gene TRBV6-1; 7 bases line up with TRBD1. CDR3 length: 14 residues. The junction had 6 bases not matched to a gene; V was cut back by 6 bases and J by 5 bases. CDR1 is MNHNS, CDR2 SASEGT, per germline. CDR3 in amino acids: CASSRDSDTGELFF. CDR3 sequence (DNA): TGTGCCAGCAGCCGGGACAGTGATACCGGGGAGCTGTTTTTT.

The table lists this clonotype with a few counts. The chain links TRBV5-5 to TRBJ2-4, with D possibly matching TRBD2 (5 bases). The germline CDR1 and CDR2 sequences are SGHKS and YYEKEE (reference sequence). With 6 bases removed from V and 7 bases from J, the gap between germline ends came to 26 bases. CDR3 length: 17 residues. The CDR3 sequence is CASTDIWRTRSPNIQYF. The CDR3 region has the DNA TGTGCCAGCACCGATATTTGGAGGACGAGGAGTCCGAACATTCAGTACTTC.

This clonotype was picked up many times. This sequence joins TRBV6-1 and TRBJ1-2; 9 nucleotides agree with TRBD1. J was trimmed by 7 bases and V by 5 bases; bases with no gene match: 8. This CDR3 has 14 residues. Germline CDR1 is MNHNS and CDR2 is SASEGT. The CDR3: CASSHTGGPGGYTF. The CDR3 bases are TGTGCCAGCAGTCATACAGGGGGCCCGGGTGGCTACACCTTC.

The table lists this clonotype with many counts. This chain connects TRBV29-1 to TRBJ1-2, with a possible D match to TRBD1 (5 bases). The CDR3 has 13 amino acids. Trimming shortened V by 5 bases and J by 2 bases, and 12 bases separated the two germline ends. Germline CDR1 is SQVTM and CDR2 is ANQGSEA. Here the CDR3 DNA reads TGCAGCGTTTCCGGGACGGCAAACTATGGCTACACCTTC. This encodes CSVSGTANYGYTF.